A single sample gave rise to the 6 T cell receptor beta chains below, sequenced in a study of T cell clonality in common variable immunodeficiency. TCRdb keeps only in-frame clones here, not all; method: immunoSEQ multiplex PCR. The repertoire consists of 30,000 to 40,000 clones, none detected only once. Sequencing was carried out using peripheral blood mononuclear cells. The receptors here all came from a person between 18 and 75 years old in good health.

Worth noting for this clone: The junction does not match germline at one end; this may be a read error. From the germline J gene comes the end of the CDR3, since the read stops 3 residues before it. In the same sample, other DNA sequences code for this CDR3. The chain links TRBV7-9 to TRBJ1-3; TRBD1 agrees at 8 bases. Germline CDR1 SEHNR, CDR2 FQNEAQ (reference sequence). The CDR3 is 13 residues long. The DNA read from the CDR3 is TGTGCCAGCAGCAACAGGGGGGGAAACACA. Protein: CASSNRGGNT. The whole CDR3 protein is CASSNRGGNTIYF. Full variable domain (rest looked up from reference TRBV7-9 and TRBJ1-3): DTGVSQNPRHKITKRGQNVTFRCDPISEHNRLYWYRQTLGQGPEFLTYFQNEAQLEKSRLLSDRFSAERPKGSFSTLEIQRTEQGDSAMYLCASSNRGGNTIYFGEGSWLTVV.

The sample holds many counts of this clone. With the read ending 3 residues before the CDR3 end, the germline J gene is used to fill in that end. This chain links TRBV5-1 with TRBJ1-2, with TRBD1 matching 8 bases. Germline V gives CDR1 SGHRS, CDR2 YFSETQ. CDR3 length: 13 amino acids. The sequenced part of the CDR3 DNA is TGCGCCAGCAGCGCCTCGGACAGGGAAGGC. It is translated as CASSASDREG. The CDR3 reads in full as CASSASDREGYTF.

Many counts were recorded for this clone. The read terminates 3 residues before the CDR3 end, so the remaining end is supplied by the germline J gene. The chain couples TRBV28 to TRBJ2-5; TRBD1 matches at 9 bases. After removal of 4 bases from V and 5 bases from J, the junction contained 14 bases not matched to a gene. The germline V gene has CDR1 MDHEN and CDR2 SYDVKM. The CDR3 length is 17 residues. CDR3 sequence reads: CASSWGQGSAVWETQYF. The sequenced CDR3 bases are TGTGCCAGCAGTTGGGGACAGGGTTCGGCTGTGTGGGAGACC.

This clone was found many times. The read terminates 3 residues before the CDR3 end, so the remaining end is supplied by the germline J gene. J is TRBJ2-3 and V is TRBV7-3; the match to TRBD2 covers 9 bases. Germline V gene sequence: CDR1 SGHTA, CDR2 FQGTGA. V lost 5 bases to trimming and J lost 2 bases; unmatched junction nucleotides: 5. The CDR3 covers 15 residues. This chain's CDR3 is CASSNTGLATDTQYF. The part of the CDR3 DNA that was read is TGTGCCAGCAGCAATACGGGACTAGCCACAGATACG.

At least ten counts were recorded for this clone. The read is 3 residues too short to cover the CDR3 end, so that end is filled in from the germline J gene. This chain connects TRBV2 to TRBJ1-2, with D unresolved. The CDR3 runs to 12 residues. The V gene lost 4 bases and the J gene lost 6 bases, with 9 bases spanning the gap. Germline values: CDR1 SNHLY, CDR2 FYNNEI. The sequenced CDR3 bases are TGTGCCAGCAGTGTCGCGGGGAATGGC. Its protein product is CASSVAGNG. The complete CDR3 protein is CASSVAGNGYTF.

This clone appeared many times. Sequencing ends 3 residues short of the CDR3 end; the germline J gene provides the rest. J is TRBJ2-1 and V is TRBV20-1; TRBD2 matches at 11 bases. This CDR3 is built from 15 residues. V shed 6 bases and J 6 bases; nucleotides not matched to a gene: 10. Germline CDR1 reads DFQATT; CDR2 reads SNEGSKA (reference sequence). CDR3 protein: CSAAPGLADLNEQFF. The part of the CDR3 DNA that was read is TGCAGTGCAGCCCCGGGACTAGCGGACCTCAATGAG.